This T cell receptor (beta chain) was sequenced for a study of molecular identifiers for immune sequencing clone quantification. Overall study context: Across replicate runs, RNA obtained from around 20,000 or 100,000 naive CD8 cells was divided into five, with four undergoing sequencing.

In germline, CDR1 is MNHEY, CDR2 SMNVEV (reference sequence). The CDR3 consists of 15 residues. Comment on this clonotype: The antigen remains undetermined. One junction end disagrees with the germline gene, perhaps due to a read error.

One entry per CDR3 protein, called by TCRdb with MiXCR from the PCR reads. This sample has under 800,000 distinct CDR3 sequences, with about 25% found just once. Sorting was used to obtain naive CD8 T cells (CD8+CD4-CCR7+CD45RA+). Study-level findings and limits: Clones with over 20 RNA copies captured over 99% of effector molecules but under 1% of naive ones. Detection of one spiked Jurkat cell's TCR RNA reportedly worked in 1 million or so naive cells.

Sequenced material: naive CD8+ T cells from blood, with Jurkat cell RNA spiked in. Stated subset: FACS-sorted CD8+CD4-CCR7+CD45RA+ naive T cells. The sequence was collected from a human donor in good health. Some libraries in this study had Jurkat cell RNA spiked in. The rearrangement uses TRBV27 and TRBJ2-7; 9 nucleotides match TRBD2. The CDR3 sequence is CASSVTSGTSCEQYF. In nucleotides, the CDR3 is TGTGCCAGCAGTGTGACTAGCGGAACCTCCTGCGAGCAGTACTTC.